A selection of T cell receptor beta chains follows, all from one sample in a study of cytomegalovirus exposure and HLA in healthy donors. Sequenced by immunoSEQ multiplex PCR; TCRdb stores in-frame clones only, minus some. The sample shows roughly 160,000 clones, around three quarters of them seen only once. The sequenced sample consisted of PBMCs. Source of these receptors: a woman in her fifties or sixties in good health and CMV-seropositive. CDR3s include the opening cysteine and the closing phenylalanine or tryptophan. Fields, in order: CDR3 DNA, CDR3 protein, clone size, J gene, V gene, D gene, CDR3 length. A D gene is named only where the DNA matches it firmly. Rows may omit the clone size; those that give it use once, few, many or a size class.

TGTGCTAGCAGCCCCACCAGCGGGGAAGTGGCCAATGAGCAGTTCTTC	CASSPTSGEVANEQFF	NA	TRBJ2-1	TRBV7-7	TRBD2	16
TGTGCCAGCAGTTCAGCAGGTACAGGCGTGGGCTATGGCTACACCTTC	CASSSAGTGVGYGYTF	NA	TRBJ1-2	TRBV28	NA	16
TGTGCCAGCAGCCCGATGAGTGAGAGCTATGGCTACACCTTC	CASSPMSESYGYTF	NA	TRBJ1-2	TRBV7-2	NA	14
TGTGCCAGCTCACCAACTAGTTCCCCAGAGACCCAGTACTTC	CASSPTSSPETQYF	NA	TRBJ2-5	TRBV18	NA	14
TGTGCCAGCAGCCGCCTATTCTTTCCCCCTTCCCTAACGGGAGGGGACGAGCAGTACTTC	CASSRLFFPPSLTGGDEQYF	NA	TRBJ2-7	TRBV14	TRBD2	20
TGTGCCATCAGTGAGTCAGAGGCGGCGCGCTACGAGCAGTACTTC	CAISESEAARYEQYF	NA	TRBJ2-7	TRBV10-3	NA	15
TGTGCCAGCAGCTCGACTAGCGCGTCCTACAATGAGCGGTTCTTC	CASSSTSASYNERFF	NA	TRBJ2-1	TRBV7-8	TRBD2	15
TGTGCCAGCAGCTTCCGACAGGGCTTGGGGAATGAGCAGTTCTTC	CASSFRQGLGNEQFF	NA	TRBJ2-1	TRBV5-5	TRBD1	15
TGTGCCAGCAGCTTGGGGGGGACTAGCTCCTACAATGAGCAGTTCTTC	CASSLGGTSSYNEQFF	NA	TRBJ2-1	TRBV5-4	TRBD2	16
TGTGCCAGCAGCCCCAGGTGGAGCGGTCCCTACAATGAGCAGTTCTTC	CASSPRWSGPYNEQFF	once	TRBJ2-1	TRBV9	NA	16
TGCAGCGTTGATGGTAGAATGAACACTGAAGCTTTCTTT	CSVDGRMNTEAFF	NA	TRBJ1-1	TRBV29-1	NA	13
TGCAGCGTCCGTGAAAAACACTACGAGCAGTACTTC	CSVREKHYEQYF	NA	TRBJ2-7	TRBV29-1	NA	12
TGCAGCGTTGTCCGGAACACTGAAGCTTTCTTT	CSVVRNTEAFF	NA	TRBJ1-1	TRBV29-1	NA	11
TGTGCCAGCAGCACACACAGGATGGGCCTGGAGACCCAGTACTTC	CASSTHRMGLETQYF	few	TRBJ2-5	TRBV9	NA	15
TGTGCCAGCAGCGTAGTTGCAGGCGGGGCTGAAAAACTGTTTTTT	CASSVVAGGAEKLFF	NA	TRBJ1-4	TRBV9	NA	15
TGTGCCAGCAGCCTCAACTCCCCAGGGACCAAAAACATTCAGTACTTC	CASSLNSPGTKNIQYF	NA	TRBJ2-4	TRBV7-2	NA	16
TGTGCCAGCACACAAAGAAGGGGAAGCTCCTACGAGCAGTACTTC	CASTQRRGSSYEQYF	NA	TRBJ2-7	TRBV4-2	NA	15
TGTGCCAGCTCACAAAGAACTCCAGATACGCAGTATTTT	CASSQRTPDTQYF	few	TRBJ2-3	TRBV18	NA	13
TGCGCCAGCAGCTTGGATAACAGTCAGAATGAGCAGTTCTTC	CASSLDNSQNEQFF	once	TRBJ2-1	TRBV5-1	NA	14
TGTGCCAGCAGCCAGGACAGGGGTCAGCCCCAGCATTTT	CASSQDRGQPQHF	NA	TRBJ1-5	TRBV7-9	TRBD1	13
TGTGCCAGCAGTGGAAGGGGTGGCTACACCTTC	CASSGRGGYTF	NA	TRBJ1-2	TRBV25-1	NA	11
TGTGCCAGCAGCCCGGCAGGGGGCAGAGATACGCAGTATTTT	CASSPAGGRDTQYF	few	TRBJ2-3	TRBV5-4	TRBD1	14
TGTGCCAGCCAAGTGAGAGACAGGGTGGGCGAGCAGTACTTC	CASQVRDRVGEQYF	NA	TRBJ2-7	TRBV7-2	TRBD1	14
TGCGCCAGCAGCTTGGCGGACAGGTTTGGGCCCCAGCATTTT	CASSLADRFGPQHF	NA	TRBJ1-5	TRBV5-1	TRBD1	14
TGTGCCAGCAGTTACACCGGGACAGGGGCATGGGAGACCCAGTACTTC	CASSYTGTGAWETQYF	NA	TRBJ2-5	TRBV6-6	TRBD1	16
TGTGCCAGCAGCCAAGGACAGGGTCCTTCCCCCACAGATACGCAGTATTTT	CASSQGQGPSPTDTQYF	NA	TRBJ2-3	TRBV4-2	TRBD1	17
TGCGCCAGCAGTGGGGCGGGACTGCCCTACGAGCAGTACTTC	CASSGAGLPYEQYF	NA	TRBJ2-7	TRBV10-1	NA	14
TGTGCCAGCAGCTTGGCAGGAGATACGCAGTATTTT	CASSLAGDTQYF	NA	TRBJ2-3	TRBV5-4	NA	12
TGTGCCACCAGCAGAGACGGGGGGATTAGCACAGATACGCAGTATTTT	CATSRDGGISTDTQYF	NA	TRBJ2-3	TRBV15	TRBD2	16
TGCGCCAGCAGCGTAGTAGAGAACACTGAAGCTTTCTTT	CASSVVENTEAFF	NA	TRBJ1-1	TRBV5-1	NA	13
TGTGCCATCAGTGCAACACAGGGGGCGTCGGATACGCAGTATTTT	CAISATQGASDTQYF	NA	TRBJ2-3	TRBV10-3	TRBD1	15
TGTGCCAGCAGCCGGCAAACAGGGGCCTCCTACGAGCAGTACTTC	CASSRQTGASYEQYF	NA	TRBJ2-7	TRBV14	TRBD1	15
TGCGCCAGCAGCCAAGGGCGGGACAGTACTGGAAACACCATATATTTT	CASSQGRDSTGNTIYF	NA	TRBJ1-3	TRBV4-3	TRBD1	16
TGCAGTCCTGACACCTATGGCTACACCTTC	CSPDTYGYTF	NA	TRBJ1-2	TRBV20-1	NA	10
TGTGCCAGCAGCTGGGACAGCTCCTACGAGCAGTACTTC	CASSWDSSYEQYF	NA	TRBJ2-7	TRBV5-8	TRBD1	13
TGTGCCAGCGGTTTTGGACACTACGAGCAGTACTTC	CASGFGHYEQYF	NA	TRBJ2-7	TRBV5-4	NA	12
TGTGCCAGTAGTATATTTCAGGCTCCAGATACGCAGTATTTT	CASSIFQAPDTQYF	once	TRBJ2-3	TRBV19	NA	14
TGTGCCAGTAGAGCGGACAGGACCTACACCGGGGAGCTGTTTTTT	CASRADRTYTGELFF	NA	TRBJ2-2	TRBV19	TRBD1	15
TGTGCCAGCTCATCCGACTCTAACTATGGCTACACCTTC	CASSSDSNYGYTF	NA	TRBJ1-2	TRBV18	NA	13
TGTGCCAGCAGTTTAACGCCCCGGACTGACTACGAGCAGTACTTC	CASSLTPRTDYEQYF	NA	TRBJ2-7	TRBV27	NA	15
TGTGCCAGCAGCCCAGTCCCTGCTAGACCGAAGAACACCGGGGAGCTGTTTTTT	CASSPVPARPKNTGELFF	NA	TRBJ2-2	TRBV7-8	NA	18
TGTTCCAGCAGCCCCCCGGGACAGCAGTATGGCTACACCTTC	CSSSPPGQQYGYTF	NA	TRBJ1-2	TRBV7-9	TRBD1	14
TGTGCCAGCAGGGGCAGAATCTATGGCTACACCTTC	CASRGRIYGYTF	few	TRBJ1-2	TRBV28	NA	12
TGTGCCAGCTCATCCGACAGGGATCAGCCCCAGCATTTT	CASSSDRDQPQHF	NA	TRBJ1-5	TRBV18	TRBD1	13
TGTGCCAGCAGCTCCTCTAGCGGGAGGGCCTCCGGGGAGCTGTTTTTT	CASSSSSGRASGELFF	NA	TRBJ2-2	TRBV7-9	TRBD2	16
TGTGCCAGCAGCTTAGCGCGGTACACTGAAGCTTTCTTT	CASSLARYTEAFF	once	TRBJ1-1	TRBV7-2	NA	13
TGCAGCGTTCGAAAAGGGACTAGCACAGATACGCAGTATTTT	CSVRKGTSTDTQYF	few	TRBJ2-3	TRBV29-1	NA	14
TGTGCCAGCAGCGCGCAGCCTCTAGCGACTAACACCGGGGAGCTGTTTTTT	CASSAQPLATNTGELFF	NA	TRBJ2-2	TRBV9	NA	17
TGTGCCACCAGCAGCCCCGGGGAGCGTAACGCGTTCTTC	CATSSPGERNAFF	NA	TRBJ2-1	TRBV15	NA	13